The source of this T cell receptor (beta chain) is a study of T cell repertoires in cytomegalovirus infection. TCRdb itself ran the reads through MiXCR, one entry per CDR3 protein. The sample carries about 770,000 distinct CDR3 sequences, under 35% recorded once. This clonotype was seen a few times. Its antigen is unknown. Trimming pared 4 bases from V and 7 bases from J, leaving 16 bases between. The CDR3 is made up of 15 amino acids. CDR1 is LGHNA and CDR2 is YNFKEQ in the germline V gene. This clonotype originated in a human donor in good health (CMV status not recorded). Some clones in this sample may be carry-over from other donors' samples. Sequencing was performed on cultured CD8+ T cells from PBMCs, taken from culture after CMV antigen stimulation. The chain couples TRBV4-2 to TRBJ1-4; D is undetermined. In DNA form, the CDR3 reads TGTGCCAGCAGCCCAGTCTTGGCCCGGGGTGAAAAACTGTTTTTT. Its protein is CASSPVLARGEKLFF.